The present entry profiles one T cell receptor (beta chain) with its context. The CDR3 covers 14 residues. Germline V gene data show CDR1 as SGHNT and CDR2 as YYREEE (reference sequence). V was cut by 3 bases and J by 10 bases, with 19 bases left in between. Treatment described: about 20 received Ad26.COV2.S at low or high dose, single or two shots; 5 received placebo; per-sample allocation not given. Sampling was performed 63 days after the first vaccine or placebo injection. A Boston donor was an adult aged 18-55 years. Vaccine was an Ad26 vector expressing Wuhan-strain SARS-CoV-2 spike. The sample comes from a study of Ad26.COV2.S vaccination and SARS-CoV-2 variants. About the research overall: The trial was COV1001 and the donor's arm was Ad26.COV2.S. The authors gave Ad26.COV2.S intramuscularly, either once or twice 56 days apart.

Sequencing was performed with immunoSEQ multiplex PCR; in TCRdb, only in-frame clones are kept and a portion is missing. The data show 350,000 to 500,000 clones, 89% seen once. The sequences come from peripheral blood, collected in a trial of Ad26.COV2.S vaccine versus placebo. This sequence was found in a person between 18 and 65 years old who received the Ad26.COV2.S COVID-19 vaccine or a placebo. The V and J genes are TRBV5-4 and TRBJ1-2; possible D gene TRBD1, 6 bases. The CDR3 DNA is TGTGCCAGCAGCTCGGGGGGCAGGCCCAGGGACTACACCTTC. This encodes CASSSGGRPRDYTF.